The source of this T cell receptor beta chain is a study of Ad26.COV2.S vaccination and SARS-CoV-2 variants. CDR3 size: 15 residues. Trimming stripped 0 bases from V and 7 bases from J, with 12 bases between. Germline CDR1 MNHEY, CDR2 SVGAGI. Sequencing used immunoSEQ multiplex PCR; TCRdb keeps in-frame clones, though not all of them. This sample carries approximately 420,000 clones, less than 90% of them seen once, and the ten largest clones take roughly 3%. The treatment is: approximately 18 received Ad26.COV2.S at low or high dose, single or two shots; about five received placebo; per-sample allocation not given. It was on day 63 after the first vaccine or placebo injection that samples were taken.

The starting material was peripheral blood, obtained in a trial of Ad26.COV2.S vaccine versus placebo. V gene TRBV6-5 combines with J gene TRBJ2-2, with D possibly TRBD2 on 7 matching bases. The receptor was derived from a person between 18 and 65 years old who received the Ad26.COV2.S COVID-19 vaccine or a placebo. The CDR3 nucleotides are TGTGCCAGCAGTTACTCTTCGGGGGGCCACGGGGAGCTGTTTTTT. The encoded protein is CASSYSSGGHGELFF.